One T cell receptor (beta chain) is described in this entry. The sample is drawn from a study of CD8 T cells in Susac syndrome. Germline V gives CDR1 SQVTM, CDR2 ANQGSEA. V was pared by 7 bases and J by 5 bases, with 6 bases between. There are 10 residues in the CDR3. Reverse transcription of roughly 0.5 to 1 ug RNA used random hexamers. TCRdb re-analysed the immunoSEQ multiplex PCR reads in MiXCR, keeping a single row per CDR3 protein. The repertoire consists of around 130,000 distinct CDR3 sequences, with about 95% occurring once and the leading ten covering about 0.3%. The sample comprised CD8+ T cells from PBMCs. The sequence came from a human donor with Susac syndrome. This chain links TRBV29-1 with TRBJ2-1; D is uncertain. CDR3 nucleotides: TGCAGCGGCACCCACAATGAGCAGTTCTTC. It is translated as CSGTHNEQFF.